The entry below describes one T cell receptor (beta chain). Only in-frame clones appear in the TCRdb table, and some are missing; sequencing was by immunoSEQ multiplex PCR. The sample yields approximately 200,000 clones, roughly 88% seen once. These data are taken from a study of blood T cell repertoires in COVID-19. Deletions cut 5 bases from V and 0 bases from J, with 8 bases between. The CDR3 has 14 residues. CDR1 and CDR2 (germline): MDHEN, SYDVKM. Input material: peripheral blood. This receptor was obtained from a human donor with active or convalescent COVID-19. The donor label of this sample is uncertain. V gene TRBV28 combines with J gene TRBJ2-1; TRBD1 might be the D (5 bases). This chain's CDR3 is CASSLRDSYNEQFF. The CDR3 DNA sequence: TGTGCCAGCAGTCTCAGGGACTCCTACAATGAGCAGTTCTTC.